Following are 18 T cell receptor beta chains from one sample sequenced in a study of cytomegalovirus exposure and HLA in healthy donors (dated by TCRdb to 2016 to 2017). The protocol used for the library was the immunoSEQ multiplex PCR assay. For the multiplex PCR, a mixture combining 60 forward primers for TCR Vbeta segments and 13 reverse primers for TCR Jbeta segments was used. Not all clones reach the TCRdb copy of this immuneACCESS table, which keeps in-frame sequences only. Checked studies attribute under half of the gap to unresolved V genes and leave the rest unexplained. The sample table holds around 120,000 clones, of which around three quarters were seen once. 2.7% of the sample is held by the ten biggest clonotypes. Material: PBMCs. These receptors were taken from a woman in her thirties or forties in good health and CMV-seropositive.

The J gene is TRBJ2-5, the V gene TRBV7-9, with 8 bases lining up with TRBD1. V shed 5 bases and J 1 base; nucleotides not matched to a gene: 3. CDR1 is SEHNR, CDR2 FQNEAQ, per germline (reference sequence). This CDR3 is 14 amino acids long. The CDR3: CASSIQGAQETQYF. The CDR3, as DNA: TGTGCCAGCAGCATCCAGGGGGCCCAAGAGACCCAGTACTTC.

The chain combines TRBV15 with TRBJ1-1, with a tentative D call TRBD1 (6 bases). The V end lost 0 bases, the J end lost 4 bases, and 9 bases lay between the germline ends. The CDR3 is 14 amino acids. Germline-derived CDR1 and CDR2 are LNHNV and YYDKDF (reference sequence). The CDR3 sequence is CATSREQGVTEAFF. DNA of the CDR3: TGTGCCACCAGCAGAGAACAGGGAGTCACTGAAGCTTTCTTT.

V is TRBV6-1 and J is TRBJ1-4; 10 positions match TRBD1. With 6 bases clipped from V and 1 base from J, the junction kept 2 bases outside the gene matches. The CDR3 runs to 15 residues. The germline CDR1 and CDR2 sequences are MNHNS and SASEGT. The CDR3 coding sequence is TGTGCCAGCAGAGGACAGGGGGTAACTAATGAAAAACTGTTTTTT. This sequence encodes CASRGQGVTNEKLFF.

The gene calls are TRBV2 and TRBJ1-2; 10 bases line up with TRBD1. The germline gives CDR1 SNHLY, CDR2 FYNNEI. The CDR3 is 15 amino acids. The junction had 5 bases not matched to a gene; V was cut back by 6 bases and J by 1 base. The CDR3 region is CASRAGTGDNYGYTF. CDR3 DNA sequence: TGTGCCAGCAGAGCCGGGACAGGGGATAACTATGGCTACACCTTC.

This clone was recorded a few times. The V and J genes are TRBV19 and TRBJ1-5, with 8 bases identical to TRBD1. The CDR3 has 16 amino acids. Germline CDR1 LNHDA, CDR2 SQIVND (reference sequence). V was clipped by 5 bases and J by 0 bases; unmatched bases: 6. CDR3 bases: TGTGCCAGTAGTTGGACAGGGAGTCATAGCAATCAGCCCCAGCATTTT. Residues: CASSWTGSHSNQPQHF.

V usage is TRBV28 and J usage is TRBJ2-3; D is perhaps TRBD2 (6 bases). The CDR3 contains 15 residues. The ends were cut back, 4 bases at V and 3 bases at J, with 14 bases in the middle. Germline CDR1 and CDR2: MDHEN and SYDVKM. CDR3 nucleotides: TGTGCCAGCAGTTCCCCCTCGCGGGGAACAGATACGCAGTATTTT. Protein: CASSSPSRGTDTQYF.

The rearrangement uses TRBV5-4 and TRBJ1-3; perhaps TRBD1 as D (5 bases). The CDR3 is 16 residues long. Trimming removed 1 base at V and 1 base at J, with 12 bases between. CDR1 is SGHNT and CDR2 is YYREEE in the germline V gene (reference sequence). CDR3 coding DNA: TGTGCCAGCAGCTTGAGGGGTTCACGATCTGGAAACACCATATATTTT. The encoded protein is CASSLRGSRSGNTIYF. The whole variable domain, filled in from reference TRBV5-4 and TRBJ1-3, reads ETGVTQSPTHLIKTRGQQVTLRCSSQSGHNTVSWYQQALGQGPQFIFQYYREEENGRGNFPPRFSGLQFPNYSSELNVNALELDDSALYLCASSLRGSRSGNTIYFGEGSWLTVV.

The J gene is TRBJ1-6, the V gene TRBV11-2, with 8 bases that match TRBD1. Germline V gene sequence: CDR1 SGHAT, CDR2 FQNNGV. The V segment lost 5 bases and the J segment 7 bases; nucleotides outside the gene matches: 7. This CDR3 contains 15 residues. The CDR3 loop reads CASSPRTGLNSPLHF. For the CDR3, the DNA is TGTGCCAGCAGCCCCCGGACAGGGCTGAATTCACCCCTCCACTTT.

V is TRBV5-4 and J is TRBJ2-7; the match to TRBD2 covers 7 bases. CDR1 is SGHNT, CDR2 YYREEE, per germline (reference sequence). Trimming at V came to 5 bases and at J to 0 bases, leaving 8 bases not matched to a gene. This CDR3 has 15 amino acids. The CDR3 loop reads CASSPPQRDSYEQYF. CDR3 sequence (DNA): TGTGCCAGCAGTCCGCCGCAGCGGGACTCCTACGAGCAGTACTTC.

The chain uses TRBV5-1 and TRBJ2-2; 8 bases fit TRBD2. J was trimmed by 7 bases and V by 0 bases; bases with no gene match: 8. The CDR3 extends over 16 amino acids. Germline-derived CDR1 and CDR2 are SGHRS and YFSETQ. The CDR3 bases are TGCGCCAGCAGCTTGGTCCCCGGGAGGGATGGCGGGGAGCTGTTTTTT. Its translation is CASSLVPGRDGGELFF.

In regard to this clone: It is unclear where the CDR3 begins or ends on the DNA, so no DNA is shown, and the CDR3 is as TCRdb lists it. The chain carries TRBV21-1 and TRBJ1-5; the D call TRBD1 from the table was never checked on the DNA. TRBV21-1 has pseudogene status. The CDR3 sequence runs 15 residues, both termini included. CDR3 region: CASTWGQGINQPQHF.

The chain has TRBV30 and TRBJ2-5, with a tentative D call TRBD2 (6 bases). The V gene lost 5 bases and the J gene lost 5 bases, with 6 bases spanning the gap. Germline lookup yields CDR1 GTSNPN and CDR2 SVGIG (reference sequence). CDR3 length equals 10 residues. For the CDR3, the DNA is TGTGCCTGGGGGGGGGAGACCCAGTACTTC. Its protein is CAWGGETQYF.

The sample holds one count of this clone. The chain links TRBV5-1 to TRBJ1-3; D uncertain. The CDR3 totals 15 residues. Germline assignment: CDR1 SGHRS and CDR2 YFSETQ. V was pared by 0 bases and J by 0 bases, with 7 bases between. CDR3: CASSLAGSSGNTIYF. The DNA for the CDR3 is TGCGCCAGCAGCTTGGCGGGGAGCTCTGGAAACACCATATATTTT.

The chain employs TRBV7-3 and TRBJ1-2; D not certain. Deletions cut 5 bases from V and 2 bases from J, with 12 bases between. Germline-derived CDR1 and CDR2 are SGHTA and FQGTGA. The CDR3 sequence is 14 residues long. The CDR3 sequence is CASSPTRGNYGYTF. CDR3 bases: TGTGCCAGCAGCCCCACTCGGGGAAACTATGGCTACACCTTC.

Points on this clone: The junction and the germline gene differ at one end; a read error may be behind it. The chain uses TRBV6-5 and TRBJ1-1; tentatively, D is TRBD1 (5 bases). The CDR3 spans 13 residues. Germline CDR1 and CDR2: MNHEY and SVGAGI. The CDR3 sequence is CAGSLDDSLEAFF. In DNA, the CDR3 is TGTGCCGGCAGTCTTGACGACAGTCTTGAAGCTTTCTTT.

The CDR3 protein is CASSQGRSSYNEQFF. For the CDR3, the DNA is TGTGCCAGCAGCCAAGGTAGGAGCTCCTACAATGAGCAGTTCTTC. This chain connects TRBV5-6 to TRBJ2-1; D is ambiguous. Germline values: CDR1 SGHDT, CDR2 YYEEEE. V lost 4 bases to trimming and J lost 0 bases, with 11 bases between them. The CDR3 runs 15 residues.

The rearrangement uses TRBV7-2 and TRBJ2-1; TRBD1 matches at 12 bases. Germline trimming cut 5 bases from V and 9 bases from J; bases unmatched to any gene: 8. Germline V gene sequence: CDR1 SGHTA, CDR2 FQGNSA. CDR3 length: 15 amino acids. The CDR3 DNA is TGTGCCAGCAGCCCCCGGGACAGGGGGCGAGGTGAGCAGTTCTTC. Its protein is CASSPRDRGRGEQFF.

On this clone itself: A junction end diverges from the germline sequence, so it may reflect a read error. V usage is TRBV6-1 and J usage is TRBJ1-3, with D hard to call. The CDR3 covers 13 residues. Germline loops: CDR1 MNHNS, CDR2 SASEGT. The CDR3 loop reads CASREGPGNTIYF. In nucleotides, the CDR3 is TGTGCCAGCAGGGAAGGGCCTGGAAACACCATATATTTT.